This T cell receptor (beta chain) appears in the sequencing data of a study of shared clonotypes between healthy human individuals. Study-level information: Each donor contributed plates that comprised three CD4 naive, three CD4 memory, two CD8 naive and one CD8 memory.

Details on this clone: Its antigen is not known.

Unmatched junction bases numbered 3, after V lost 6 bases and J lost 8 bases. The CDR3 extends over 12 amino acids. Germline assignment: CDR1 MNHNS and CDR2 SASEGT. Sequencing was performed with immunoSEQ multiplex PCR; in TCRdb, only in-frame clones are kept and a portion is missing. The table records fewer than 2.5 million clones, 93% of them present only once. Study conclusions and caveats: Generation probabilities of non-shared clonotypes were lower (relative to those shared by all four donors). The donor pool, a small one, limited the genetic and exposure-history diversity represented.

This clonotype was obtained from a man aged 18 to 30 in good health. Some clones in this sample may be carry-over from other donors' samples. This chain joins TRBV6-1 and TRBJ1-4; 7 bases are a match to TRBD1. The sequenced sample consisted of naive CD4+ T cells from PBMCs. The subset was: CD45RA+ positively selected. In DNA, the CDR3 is TGTGCCAGCAGCGACAGGGAGGAAAAACTGTTTTTT. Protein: CASSDREEKLFF.